The sequence of this T cell receptor beta chain was determined in a study of blood T cell repertoires in COVID-19. For the study at large: Italy, Spain and the United States were the sources of the convalescent and acute COVID-19 samples. PBMCs, B-cell-depleted T cells, or T cells were the source of the cDNA or gDNA that made up the material.

This CDR3 has 14 residues. Losses at the gene ends were 2 bases for V and 2 bases for J; bases not matched to a gene: 2. The germline gives CDR1 SGHRS, CDR2 YFSETQ. Per the original methods: Amplification with reference gene primers provided the estimates of nucleated cell counts. Profiled with immunoSEQ multiplex PCR; TCRdb holds only in-frame clones, not every one. D and trimming were read from the DNA, whereas the V and J calls and clone size are those reported in that table. The table records 120,000 or so clones, over 70% of them present only once. The sample taken for sequencing was peripheral blood. The J gene is TRBJ2-7, the V gene TRBV5-1; TRBD2 matches at 9 bases. This clonotype originated in a woman in her 50s with acute or convalescent COVID-19. The CDR3 nucleotides read TGCGCCAGCAGCTTAGCGGGGGGCACCTACGAGCAGTACTTC. Amino acids: CASSLAGGTYEQYF.